This T cell receptor beta chain was profiled in a study of radiation and T cells in renal cell carcinoma. Study-wide results and limits: In blood, top tumor clones expanded by 2 weeks, shrinking by 4.

About this clone: No antigen is known for it.

Method: immunoSEQ multiplex PCR; TCRdb's copy keeps in-frame clones and lacks some. The sample lists just over 150,000 clones, about 87% occurring once. Documented time point: blood 2 weeks post-SBRT. Treatment here: 15 Gy SBRT to primary tumor, nephrectomy 4 weeks later. Radiation-treated patients gave blood at baseline, week 2 and week 4. The patient's renal cell carcinoma had clear cell pathology. The CDR3 is made up of 16 amino acids. The germline V gene has CDR1 SGHRS and CDR2 YFSETQ. Trimming left V 0 bases short and J 4 bases short, with 16 bases between. The TCR comes from a woman in her fifties or sixties with renal cell carcinoma. This sequence joins TRBV5-1 and TRBJ1-1; D is unclear. The specimen was blood, collected from a patient whose treatment included radiotherapy and nephrectomy. The CDR3 here is CASSLEASGLSTEAFF. CDR3 bases: TGCGCCAGCAGCTTGGAGGCCAGCGGCCTAAGCACTGAAGCTTTCTTT.